The 4 T cell receptor beta chains presented below share a single source sample, sequenced in a study of OX40 agonist ivuxolimab in advanced cancers. The protocol was immunoSEQ multiplex PCR, while the TCRdb copy is restricted to in-frame clones and leaves out a portion. The sample has roughly 67,000 clones, 90% to 95% seen once. Sequenced material: CD4+ or CD8+ T cells sorted from blood, taken in a trial of the OX40 agonist ivuxolimab. The source is an adult with an advanced solid tumor such as melanoma, head and neck, liver or kidney cancer.

The chain uses TRBV13 and TRBJ2-5; D not certain. V was shortened by 0 bases and J by 5 bases, with 4 bases between the two germline ends. The length of the CDR3 is 12 residues. Germline V CDR1 and CDR2: PRHDT, FYEKMQ (reference sequence). The CDR3 bases are TGTGCCAGCAGCTTAGGCCCGGAGACCCAGTACTTC. It specifies CASSLGPETQYF. Together with reference TRBV13 and TRBJ2-5, the CDR3 gives the full variable domain: AAGVIQSPRHLIKEKRETATLKCYPIPRHDTVYWYQQGPGQDPQFLISFYEKMQSDKGSIPDRFSAQQFSDYHSELNMSSLELGDSALYFCASSLGPETQYFGPGTRLLVL.

The count of this clone is one. The rearrangement links TRBV5-1 to TRBJ2-3; 15 bases are shared with TRBD2. J was trimmed by 5 bases and V by 4 bases; bases with no gene match: 5. The CDR3 loop spans 16 amino acids. Germline CDR1 SGHRS, CDR2 YFSETQ. CDR3 nucleotide sequence: TGCGCCAGCAGCGGACTAGCGGGGGGGCCGAGAGATACGCAGTATTTT. Its protein is CASSGLAGGPRDTQYF. The whole variable domain, filled in from reference TRBV5-1 and TRBJ2-3, reads KAGVTQTPRYLIKTRGQQVTLSCSPISGHRSVSWYQQTPGQGLQFLFEYFSETQRNKGNFPGRFSGRQFSNSRSEMNVSTLELGDSALYLCASSGLAGGPRDTQYFGPGTRLTVL.

The chain uses TRBV29-1 and TRBJ2-7; D not certain. Germline V gives CDR1 SQVTM, CDR2 ANQGSEA. Trimming shortened V by 4 bases and J by 5 bases, and 21 bases separated the two germline ends. The CDR3 has 15 amino acids. CDR3 region: CSVVPITGVVDEQYF. The DNA of the CDR3 is TGCAGCGTTGTGCCCATTACTGGTGTCGTCGACGAGCAGTACTTC.

This chain joins TRBV27 and TRBJ2-1; 13 bases are shared with TRBD2. V lost 8 bases and J lost 9; bases outside the gene matches: 4. The CDR3 runs to 13 residues. Germline V gene data show CDR1 as MNHEY and CDR2 as SMNVEV (reference sequence). The CDR3 nucleotides read TGTGCCAGCTTGGGACTAGCGGGGAGTGAGCAGTTCTTC. Protein: CASLGLAGSEQFF.